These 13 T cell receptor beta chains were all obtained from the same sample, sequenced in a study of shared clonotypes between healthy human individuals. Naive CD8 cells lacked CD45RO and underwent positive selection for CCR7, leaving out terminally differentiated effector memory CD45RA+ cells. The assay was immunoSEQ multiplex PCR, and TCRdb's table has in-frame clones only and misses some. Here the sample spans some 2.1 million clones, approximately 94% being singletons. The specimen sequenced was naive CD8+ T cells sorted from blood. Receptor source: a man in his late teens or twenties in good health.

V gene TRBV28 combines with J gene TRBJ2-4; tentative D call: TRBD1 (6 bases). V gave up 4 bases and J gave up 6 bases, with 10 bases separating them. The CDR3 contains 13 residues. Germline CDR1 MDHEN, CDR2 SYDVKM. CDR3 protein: CASSSRTANIQYF. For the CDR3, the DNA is TGTGCCAGCAGTTCTCGGACAGCAAACATTCAGTACTTC.

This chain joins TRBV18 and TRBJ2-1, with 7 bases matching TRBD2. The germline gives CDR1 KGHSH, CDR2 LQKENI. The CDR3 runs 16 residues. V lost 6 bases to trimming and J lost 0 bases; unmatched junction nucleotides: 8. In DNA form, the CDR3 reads TGTGCCAGCTCTTACCAACTAGCGAGCTCCTACAATGAGCAGTTCTTC. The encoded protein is CASSYQLASSYNEQFF.

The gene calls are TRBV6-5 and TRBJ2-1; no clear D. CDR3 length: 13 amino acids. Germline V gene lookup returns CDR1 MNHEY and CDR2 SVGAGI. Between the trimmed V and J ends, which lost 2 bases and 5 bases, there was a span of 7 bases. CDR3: CASSYASNNEQFF. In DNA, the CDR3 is TGTGCCAGCAGTTACGCCTCTAACAATGAGCAGTTCTTC.

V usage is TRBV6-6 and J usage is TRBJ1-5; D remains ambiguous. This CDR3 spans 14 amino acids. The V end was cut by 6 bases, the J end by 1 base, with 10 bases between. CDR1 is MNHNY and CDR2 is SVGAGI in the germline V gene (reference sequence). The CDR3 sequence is CASSPVGSNQPQHF. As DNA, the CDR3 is TGTGCCAGCAGCCCCGTCGGGAGCAATCAGCCCCAGCATTTT.

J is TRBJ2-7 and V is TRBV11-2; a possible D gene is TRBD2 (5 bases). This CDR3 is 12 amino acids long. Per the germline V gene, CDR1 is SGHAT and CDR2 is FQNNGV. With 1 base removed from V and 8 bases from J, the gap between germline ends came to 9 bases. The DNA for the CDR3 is TGTGCCAGCAGCTTAGTAGGCGGGCAGCAGTACTTC. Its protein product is CASSLVGGQQYF.

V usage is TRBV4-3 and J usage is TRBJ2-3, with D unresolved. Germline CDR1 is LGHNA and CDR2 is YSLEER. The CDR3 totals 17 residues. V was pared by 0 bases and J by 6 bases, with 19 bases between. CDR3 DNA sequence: TGCGCCAGCAGCCAAGATAGCTCAACGGAATGGTCGGATACGCAGTATTTT. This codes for CASSQDSSTEWSDTQYF.

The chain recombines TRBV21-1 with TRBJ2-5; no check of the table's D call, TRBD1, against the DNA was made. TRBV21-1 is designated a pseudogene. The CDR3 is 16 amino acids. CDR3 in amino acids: CASSKDGQGERETQYF. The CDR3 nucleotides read TGTGCCAGCAGCAAAGATGGACAGGGGGAGCGAGAGACCCAGTACTTC.

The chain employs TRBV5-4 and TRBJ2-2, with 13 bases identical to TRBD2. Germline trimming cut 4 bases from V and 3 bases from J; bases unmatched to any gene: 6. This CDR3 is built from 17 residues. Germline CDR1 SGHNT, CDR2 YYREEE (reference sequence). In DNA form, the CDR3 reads TGTGCCAGCAGCCGTGGACTAGCGGGAGTGGACACCGGGGAGCTGTTTTTT. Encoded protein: CASSRGLAGVDTGELFF.

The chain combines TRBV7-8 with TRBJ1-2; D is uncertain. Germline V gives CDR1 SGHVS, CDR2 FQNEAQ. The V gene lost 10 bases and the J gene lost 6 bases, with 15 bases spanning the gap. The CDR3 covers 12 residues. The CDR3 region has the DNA TGTGCCATCCCTGGACCAGGAAATGGCTACACCTTC. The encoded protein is CAIPGPGNGYTF.

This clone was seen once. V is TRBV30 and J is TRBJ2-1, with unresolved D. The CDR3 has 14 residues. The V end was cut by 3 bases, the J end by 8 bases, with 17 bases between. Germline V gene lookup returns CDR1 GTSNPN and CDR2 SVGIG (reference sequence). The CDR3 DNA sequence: TGTGCCTGGAGCCGGACCGGTCCTCTGGATGAGCAGTTCTTC. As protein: CAWSRTGPLDEQFF.

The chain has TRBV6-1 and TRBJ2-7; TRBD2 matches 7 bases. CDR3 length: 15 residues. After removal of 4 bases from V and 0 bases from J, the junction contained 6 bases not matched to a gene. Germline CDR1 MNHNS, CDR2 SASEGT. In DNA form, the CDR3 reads TGTGCCAGCAGTGGGGAAGCGGGGCCCTCCTACGAGCAGTACTTC. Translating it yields CASSGEAGPSYEQYF.

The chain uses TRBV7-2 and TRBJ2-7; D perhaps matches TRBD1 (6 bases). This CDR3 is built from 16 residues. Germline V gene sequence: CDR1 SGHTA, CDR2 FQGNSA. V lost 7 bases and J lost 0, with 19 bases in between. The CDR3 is CASTPLRGYSSYEQYF. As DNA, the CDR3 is TGTGCCAGCACCCCACTCAGGGGCTATAGCTCCTACGAGCAGTACTTC. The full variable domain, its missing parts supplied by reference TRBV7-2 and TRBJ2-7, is GAGVSQSPSNKVTEKGKDVELRCDPISGHTALYWYRQSLGQGLEFLIYFQGNSAPDKSGLPSDRFSAERTGGSVSTLTIQRTQQEDSAVYLCASTPLRGYSSYEQYFGPGTRLTVT.

CDR3 bases: TGTGCCAGCAGTTTTTCTCTGCAGCCCCGCTTGGCCCCCGGGGAGCTGTTTTTT. Amino acids: CASSFSLQPRLAPGELFF. The chain employs TRBV27 and TRBJ2-2; D uncertain. Germline CDR1 MNHEY, CDR2 SMNVEV (reference sequence). This CDR3 is 18 amino acids long. Trimming left V 3 bases short and J 6 bases short, with 23 bases between.